A selection of T cell receptor beta chains follows, all from one sample in a study of OX40 agonist ivuxolimab in advanced cancers. Sequencing used immunoSEQ multiplex PCR; TCRdb keeps in-frame clones, though not all of them. The sample includes fewer than 60,000 clones, 85% of them seen just once. Sequences were derived from CD4+ or CD8+ T cells sorted from blood, sampled in a trial of the OX40 agonist ivuxolimab. These receptors all come from an adult with an advanced solid tumor such as melanoma, head and neck, liver or kidney cancer. CDR3s leave out the opening cysteine and the closing phenylalanine or tryptophan. A D gene is named only where the DNA matches it firmly.

J,D,V,CDR3
TRBJ1-2,NA,TRBV4-3,ASTRRAAGRDGYT
TRBJ2-1,TRBD1,TRBV25-1,ASSEEAGGHPEQF
TRBJ2-3,TRBD1,TRBV4-1,ASSQGQGDADTQY
TRBJ1-6,TRBD1,TRBV7-2,ASKITGANSPLH
TRBJ2-2,TRBD1,TRBV2,ASSLHRQGAGPYTGELF
TRBJ2-5,TRBD1,TRBV2,ASSVGTGGQETQY
TRBJ2-7,NA,TRBV20-1,SAQGNEQY
TRBJ2-7,NA,TRBV6-1,ASSEYYEQY
TRBJ2-2,NA,TRBV19,ASSIVGPGELF
TRBJ1-6,NA,TRBV4-1,ASSPTVGSPLH
TRBJ2-7,NA,TRBV29-1,SVEDPNRSSYEQY
TRBJ2-3,NA,TRBV27,ASSLSPSWEQY
TRBJ1-3,TRBD1,TRBV10-2,ASQTGGSGNTIY
TRBJ1-1,TRBD1,TRBV7-9,ASRGRTGGTEAF
TRBJ1-2,NA,TRBV21-1,ASSKDGGLNGYT
TRBJ1-2,NA,TRBV13,ASRQINRVDYGYT
TRBJ2-1,NA,TRBV13,ASSHSNSYNEQF
TRBJ1-1,NA,TRBV13,ASSPSGKDEAF
TRBJ2-1,NA,TRBV6-1,ASRDDNEQF
TRBJ1-1,NA,TRBV7-8,ASSLGTYGNTEAF
TRBJ1-2,NA,TRBV28,ASSFDRNYGYT
TRBJ2-1,TRBD1,TRBV7-2,ASSFKTLRDREEGEQF
TRBJ1-2,NA,TRBV6-6,ASGLGHYGYT
TRBJ1-5,TRBD1,TRBV11-2,ASSKFETGGDQH
TRBJ1-1,NA,TRBV9,ASSVERSGIEAF
TRBJ1-1,NA,TRBV6-4,ASIVTFLGGTEAF
TRBJ2-7,TRBD2,TRBV4-1,ASSQDLGRSSYEQY
TRBJ1-1,NA,TRBV4-1,ASSQGQNTEAF
TRBJ1-1,NA,TRBV14,ASSQGGQGAMNTEAF
TRBJ2-5,NA,TRBV4-2,ASSQEWGIQETQY
TRBJ2-1,TRBD1,TRBV27,ASSVTGVVYVDEQF
TRBJ1-1,NA,TRBV4-2,ASSRGFEAF